Each of the 10 T cell receptor beta chains below was sequenced from the same sample in a study of T cell responses to AZD1222 COVID-19 vaccine. The repertoire was sequenced with immunoSEQ multiplex PCR; TCRdb's copy has only in-frame clones and lacks some. The repertoire holds approximately 92,000 clones, with approximately 90% as singletons. Sample: peripheral blood, taken on day 0 of AZD1222 vaccination. The receptors stem from an adult in good health.

The V and J genes are TRBV7-2 and TRBJ2-3; TRBD1 agrees at 8 bases. This CDR3 is 15 amino acids long. CDR1 is SGHTA, CDR2 FQGNSA, per germline. The V and J ends lost 4 bases and 0 bases, in that order; junction bases with no gene match: 3. CDR3 DNA: TGTGCCAGCAGCTCGCGGACAGGGAGCACAGATACGCAGTATTTT. The encoded protein is CASSSRTGSTDTQYF.

The CDR3 here is CASRDLGGSGNTIYF. In DNA, the CDR3 is TGTGCCAGCAGGGACCTCGGGGGGTCTGGAAACACCATATATTTT. J is TRBJ1-3 and V is TRBV6-5; maybe TRBD1 (5 bases). Germline V lookup: CDR1 MNHEY, CDR2 SVGAGI. There are 15 residues in the CDR3. With 6 bases removed from V and 1 base from J, the gap between germline ends came to 13 bases.

The V and J genes are TRBV19 and TRBJ2-2, with 12 nucleotides matching TRBD2. J gave up 6 bases and V 3 bases, and 2 bases lay outside the gene matches. The CDR3 spans 15 residues. CDR1 is LNHDA and CDR2 is SQIVND in the germline V gene (reference sequence). The DNA for the CDR3 is TGTGCCAGTAGTATCGCTAGCGGGGGGGCCGGGGAGCTGTTTTTT. It codes for CASSIASGGAGELFF.

The V gene is TRBV28, the J gene TRBJ2-3; D remains ambiguous. V was clipped by 4 bases and J by 1 base, with 18 bases between them. This CDR3 is built from 17 residues. Germline V lookup: CDR1 MDHEN, CDR2 SYDVKM. The CDR3 region is CASSSPRTGLGTDTQYF. Here the CDR3 DNA reads TGTGCCAGCAGTTCCCCTAGGACGGGCCTGGGCACAGATACGCAGTATTTT.

The V gene is TRBV19, the J gene TRBJ2-5; D is unclear. The CDR3 is made up of 14 amino acids. CDR1 is LNHDA and CDR2 is SQIVND in the germline V gene (reference sequence). The V end lost 7 bases, the J end lost 2 bases, and 14 bases lay between the germline ends. The DNA for the CDR3 is TGTGCCAGTAATTGGAAGATCACTCAAGAGACCCAGTACTTC. It encodes CASNWKITQETQYF.

This rearrangement joins TRBV10-3 to TRBJ1-1; D may be TRBD1 (6 bases). Trimming removed 0 bases from V and 7 bases from J, with 12 bases in between. Germline V CDR1 and CDR2: ENHRY, SYGVKD. The CDR3 spans 14 residues. CDR3 loop: CAISESTRGGEAFF. CDR3 in DNA: TGTGCCATCAGTGAGTCGACTCGAGGGGGTGAAGCTTTCTTT.

V and J are TRBV2 and TRBJ1-5; D is uncertain. CDR1 is SNHLY and CDR2 is FYNNEI in the germline V gene. Deletions cut 8 bases from V and 2 bases from J, with 10 bases between. This CDR3 has 13 residues. This CDR3 is CASQTEGNQPQHF. In DNA form, the CDR3 reads TGTGCCAGCCAAACGGAGGGCAATCAGCCCCAGCATTTT.

J is TRBJ1-2 and V is TRBV5-4; no clear D gene. Germline assignment: CDR1 SGHNT and CDR2 YYREEE (reference sequence). V was clipped by 0 bases and J by 1 base, with 10 bases between them. This CDR3 has 15 residues. CDR3: CASSLVQRFNYGYTF. The DNA of the CDR3 is TGTGCCAGCAGCTTGGTACAGCGATTTAACTATGGCTACACCTTC.

The chain uses TRBV10-3 and TRBJ2-7; D remains ambiguous. The CDR3 covers 13 residues. The germline V gene encodes CDR1 ENHRY and CDR2 SYGVKD. With 6 bases removed from V and 6 bases from J, the gap between germline ends came to 15 bases. The CDR3 is CAIRDGDLSEQYF. In DNA form, the CDR3 reads TGTGCCATCAGAGATGGGGATTTAAGCGAGCAGTACTTC.

The V call is TRBV5-1, the J call TRBJ1-2; D unclear. In germline, CDR1 is SGHRS, CDR2 YFSETQ. The V gene lost 0 bases and the J gene lost 2 bases, with 8 bases spanning the gap. CDR3 size: 14 residues. Here the CDR3 DNA reads TGCGCCAGCAGCTTGGGTTTCGGGAACTATGGCTACACCTTC. Amino acid sequence: CASSLGFGNYGYTF.